This T cell receptor beta chain was identified in a study of shared T cell receptors in the human thymus. This CDR3 has 15 residues. Germline CDR1 is SGHDT and CDR2 is YYEEEE. Trimming shortened V by 3 bases and J by 0 bases, and 13 bases separated the two germline ends. Using immunoSEQ multiplex PCR, the repertoire was profiled, and TCRdb retains in-frame clones only, with some absent. Altogether 500,000 to 750,000 clones are present, approximately 88% being singletons, with the ten largest covering about 0.01%. In addition, the sample was reused for a study of human thymus T cells.

The sequence was collected from a boy in the first two years of life with a congenital heart defect. Sequenced: thymocytes. The chain joins TRBV5-6 to TRBJ2-7; D perhaps matches TRBD1 (6 bases). The CDR3 is CASSSQGPHSYEQYF. As DNA, the CDR3 is TGTGCCAGCAGCTCACAGGGCCCCCACTCCTACGAGCAGTACTTC. Based on the CDR3 plus reference TRBV5-6 and TRBJ2-7, the full variable domain is DAGVTQSPTHLIKTRGQQVTLRCSPKSGHDTVSWYQQALGQGPQFIFQYYEEEERQRGNFPDRFSGHQFPNYSSELNVNALLLGDSALYLCASSSQGPHSYEQYFGPGTRLTVT.